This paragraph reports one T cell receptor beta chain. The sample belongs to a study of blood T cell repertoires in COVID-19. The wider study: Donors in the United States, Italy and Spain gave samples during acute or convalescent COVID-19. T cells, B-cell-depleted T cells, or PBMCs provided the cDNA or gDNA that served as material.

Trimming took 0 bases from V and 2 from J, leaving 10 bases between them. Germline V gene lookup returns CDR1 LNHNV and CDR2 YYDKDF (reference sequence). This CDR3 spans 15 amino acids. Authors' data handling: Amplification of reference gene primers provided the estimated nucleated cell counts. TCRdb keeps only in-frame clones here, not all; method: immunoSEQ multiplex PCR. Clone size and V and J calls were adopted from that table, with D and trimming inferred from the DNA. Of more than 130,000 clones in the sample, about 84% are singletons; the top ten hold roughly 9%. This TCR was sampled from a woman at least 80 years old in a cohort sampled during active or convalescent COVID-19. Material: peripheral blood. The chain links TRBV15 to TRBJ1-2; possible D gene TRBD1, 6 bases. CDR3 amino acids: CATSRDRGLNYGYTF. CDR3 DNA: TGTGCCACCAGCAGAGACAGGGGATTGAACTATGGCTACACCTTC.